Shown below are 5 T cell receptor beta chains from a single sample sequenced in a study of blood T cell repertoires in COVID-19. Assay: immunoSEQ multiplex PCR; the TCRdb copy retains only in-frame clones and omits some. The sample holds 250,000 to 300,000 clones; 88% are singletons and the top ten take just under 1%. Sequenced sample: PBMCs or T cells enriched from blood (not recorded which). These receptors came from a woman aged 25 to 39 who had recovered from COVID-19.

This sequence joins TRBV6-1 and TRBJ1-1; D gene uncertain. The CDR3 has 16 residues. CDR1 and CDR2 (germline): MNHNS, SASEGT. V shed 3 bases and J shed 0 bases, with 14 bases lying between them. The CDR3 sequence: CASSEGAPVMNTEAFF. CDR3 coding DNA: TGTGCCAGCAGTGAGGGCGCCCCAGTGATGAACACTGAAGCTTTCTTT.

V is TRBV27 and J is TRBJ2-7, with 12 bases matching TRBD1. The CDR3 length is 16 residues. CDR1 and CDR2 (germline): MNHEY, SMNVEV (reference sequence). V lost 4 bases to trimming and J lost 4 bases; unmatched junction nucleotides: 8. The CDR3 spells CASSWGQGARGYEQYF. CDR3 in DNA: TGTGCCAGCAGTTGGGGACAGGGGGCGCGAGGTTACGAGCAGTACTTC.

The chain recombines TRBV24-1 with TRBJ2-3; D is ambiguous. The CDR3 runs 13 residues. V was pared by 6 bases and J by 3 bases, with 9 bases between. Germline V gene data show CDR1 as KGHDR and CDR2 as SFDVKD. CDR3 nucleotide sequence: TGTGCCACCAGTCTTATGACAACAGATACGCAGTATTTT. Translating it yields CATSLMTTDTQYF.

The CDR3 sequence is CSASLAVANTQYF. The DNA of the CDR3 is TGCAGTGCTAGTCTAGCGGTGGCAAATACGCAGTATTTT. The V gene is TRBV20-1, the J gene TRBJ2-3, with 7 bases that match TRBD2. Germline lookup yields CDR1 DFQATT and CDR2 SNEGSKA (reference sequence). The CDR3 has 13 amino acids. Trimming at V came to 3 bases and at J to 7 bases, leaving 7 bases not matched to a gene.

This rearrangement joins TRBV29-1 to TRBJ2-1; TRBD2 aligns across 14 bases. From germline, CDR1 is SQVTM and CDR2 ANQGSEA. The length of the CDR3 is 18 residues. With V trimmed by 4 bases and J by 5 bases, 13 bases remained unmatched. CDR3 sequence: CSVVGGTSGRPINNEQFF. The CDR3 DNA reads TGCAGCGTTGTGGGGGGGACTAGCGGGAGACCTATCAACAATGAGCAGTTCTTC.